The rows below give T cell receptor beta chains drawn from one sample of a study of cytomegalovirus exposure and HLA in healthy donors. TCRdb's copy holds only in-frame clones and misses some; the assay was immunoSEQ multiplex PCR. This sample has 130,000 or so clones, with around 74% found just once. The sequenced material came from PBMCs. These receptors all come from a man aged 40-49 years in good health and CMV-seropositive. CDR3s include the opening cysteine and the closing phenylalanine or tryptophan. A D gene is named only where the DNA matches it firmly. Some rows mark clone size as missing; the rest say once, few, many or name a class of expanded clone.

. | 15 | TRBJ2-2 | once | TRBV9 | CASRSSGIDTGELFF | TGTGCCAGCAGATCATCGGGGATCGACACCGGGGAGCTGTTTTTT
. | 20 | TRBJ1-3 | once | TRBV7-6 | CASSLARRAPGTASGNTIYF | TGTGCCAGCAGCTTAGCGAGGAGGGCCCCAGGGACTGCCTCTGGAAACACCATATATTTT
. | 14 | TRBJ2-3 | . | TRBV15 | CATRLAQGADTQYF | TGTGCCACCAGACTAGCCCAGGGGGCAGATACGCAGTATTTT
. | 15 | TRBJ2-3 | few | TRBV5-1 | CASSSPEGAGDTQYF | TGCGCCAGCAGCTCCCCTGAGGGTGCTGGAGATACGCAGTATTTT
. | 13 | TRBJ1-5 | . | TRBV27 | CASSLRVNQPQHF | TGTGCCAGCAGTTTGAGGGTGAATCAGCCCCAGCATTTT
TRBD2 | 16 | TRBJ2-7 | . | TRBV7-9 | CSSSPRSGGATYEQYF | TGTTCCAGCAGCCCTAGGTCCGGGGGGGCGACCTACGAGCAGTACTTC
TRBD1 | 14 | TRBJ2-5 | . | TRBV7-9 | CASSYEDRGETQYF | TGTGCCAGCAGTTACGAGGACAGGGGCGAGACCCAGTACTTC
. | 17 | TRBJ2-2 | . | TRBV15 | CATSRKRTAANTGELFF | TGTGCCACCAGCAGGAAACGGACAGCCGCGAACACCGGGGAGCTGTTTTTT
TRBD1 | 16 | TRBJ1-1 | . | TRBV10-3 | CAIRGGQGLGNTEAFF | TGTGCCATCAGGGGGGGACAGGGATTGGGGAACACTGAAGCTTTCTTT
. | 14 | TRBJ1-3 | . | TRBV6-1 | CASSRRTEGNTIYF | TGTGCCAGCAGCCGACGAACAGAAGGAAACACCATATATTTT
TRBD1 | 14 | TRBJ1-1 | . | TRBV27 | CASSLAQGVVEAFF | TGTGCCAGCAGTTTGGCGCAGGGGGTCGTGGAAGCTTTCTTT
. | 17 | TRBJ2-1 | . | TRBV5-4 | CATNRGATPTSYNEQFF | TGTGCGACCAATCGGGGGGCCACCCCAACCTCCTACAATGAGCAGTTCTTC
. | 14 | TRBJ2-3 | . | TRBV19 | CASSIASVTDTQYF | TGTGCCAGTAGTATAGCTAGCGTCACAGATACGCAGTATTTT
. | 13 | TRBJ1-1 | once | TRBV2 | CASSKQWNTEAFF | TGTGCCAGCAGTAAACAGTGGAACACTGAAGCTTTCTTT
. | 16 | TRBJ2-7 | . | TRBV5-6 | CASSWSGVRRSYEQYF | TGTGCCAGCAGCTGGTCAGGGGTGAGAAGATCCTACGAGCAGTACTTC
. | 14 | TRBJ2-4 | . | TRBV25-1 | CASSEPGTKNIQYF | TGTGCCAGCAGTGAGCCCGGGACCAAAAACATTCAGTACTTC
TRBD1 | 12 | TRBJ2-7 | . | TRBV6-1 | CASRDRSYEQYF | TGTGCCAGCAGGGACAGGTCCTACGAGCAGTACTTC
TRBD2 | 15 | TRBJ2-1 | . | TRBV5-1 | CASSPGTSGPREQFF | TGCGCCAGCAGCCCCGGGACTAGCGGTCCTCGGGAGCAGTTCTTC
TRBD1 | 15 | TRBJ2-7 | few | TRBV28 | CASSSPMGRGSEQYF | TGTGCCAGCAGTTCCCCTATGGGCAGGGGGAGCGAGCAGTACTTC
TRBD1 | 15 | TRBJ2-7 | . | TRBV13 | CASIIQGAALFEQYF | TGTGCCAGCATCATCCAGGGGGCGGCTCTTTTCGAGCAGTACTTC
. | 11 | TRBJ2-1 | . | TRBV7-2 | CASSPRNEQFF | TGTGCCAGCAGCCCCCGTAATGAGCAGTTCTTC
TRBD2 | 16 | TRBJ2-7 | . | TRBV7-9 | CASSYHGTSGKGEQYF | TGTGCCAGCAGCTACCACGGGACTAGCGGGAAGGGCGAGCAGTACTTC
TRBD1 | 15 | TRBJ1-5 | . | TRBV19 | CASSVTGQGHQPQHF | TGTGCCAGTAGCGTGACGGGACAGGGACATCAGCCCCAGCATTTT
TRBD1 | 13 | TRBJ2-3 | . | TRBV30 | CAYWDRGLDTQYF | TGTGCCTATTGGGACAGGGGGCTCGATACGCAGTATTTT